The T cell receptor (beta chain) described here comes from a study of identical twins. The germline V and J ends were trimmed by 4 bases and 3 bases, with 12 bases remaining between them. The CDR3 has 14 residues. The V gene's germline CDR1 is LNHDA and CDR2 SQIVND (reference sequence). TCRdb itself ran the 5' RACE reads through MiXCR, one entry per CDR3 protein. The profile covers hundreds of thousands of distinct CDR3 sequences, with around an eighth appearing a single time and around 1.5% taken by the ten largest. A few counts support this clonotype. These same records also appear under a second study, on yellow fever vaccine responses in identical twins.

The sample was PBMCs. The sequence was collected from a woman aged 18-29 years in good health. The V call is TRBV19, the J call TRBJ1-1; D is possibly TRBD1 (5 bases). CDR3 in amino acids: CASSNGGVYTEAFF. The CDR3 DNA sequence: TGTGCCAGTAGTAATGGGGGGGTCTACACTGAAGCTTTCTTT.